Sequencing of this TCR beta chain was carried out in a study of T cell responses to AZD1222 COVID-19 vaccine. Study-level points and caveats: Breadth and depth of Spike-specific TCRs rose after two AZD1222 doses. In a largely white British group with more females than males, clonal diversity was possibly underestimated. In the spike-specific TCR repertoire, nearly half reportedly target unmutated variant regions.

Germline V CDR1 and CDR2: SGDLS, YYNGEE. CDR3 length: 15 amino acids. With V trimmed by 4 bases and J by 8 bases, 11 bases remained unmatched. Notes on this clone: Antigen specificity is unknown.

Method: immunoSEQ multiplex PCR; TCRdb's copy keeps in-frame clones and lacks some. The sample holds about 180,000 clones, around 88% seen once. The sample here was peripheral blood, taken on day 0 of AZD1222 vaccination. This TCR came from an adult in good health. The chain recombines TRBV9 with TRBJ2-1, with 8 bases aligning to TRBD2. DNA for the CDR3: TGTGCCAGCAGCCCCCGGGGGGGGTGGGAGGATGAGCAGTTCTTC. This codes for CASSPRGGWEDEQFF.